A single sample gave rise to the 3 T cell receptor beta chains below, sequenced in a study of blood T cell repertoires in COVID-19 (dated by TCRdb to the early 2020s). Receptors were amplified or captured by the immunoSEQ multiplex PCR assay. TCRdb holds this immuneACCESS table with in-frame rearrangements only. Some clones are missing; in checked studies, unresolved V genes explain under half, and the rest has no known cause. Across this sample there are some 80,000 clones, with 86% seen only once. The ten largest clonotypes hold roughly a sixth of the sample. The sequencing sample was made of peripheral blood. The receptors were sampled from a human donor in a cohort sampled during active COVID-19.

The CDR3 DNA follows: TGTGCCAGTAGCGTCTACAATGAGCAGTTCTTC. Protein product: CASSVYNEQFF. The V gene is TRBV12-3 or TRBV12-4, the J gene TRBJ2-1, with D possibly being TRBD2 (5 bases). The germline V and J ends were trimmed by 9 bases and 3 bases, with 6 bases remaining between them. The CDR3 is 11 residues long.

The V and J genes are TRBV10-1 and TRBJ1-2; 7 positions agree with TRBD1. CDR1 WNHNN and CDR2 SYGVQD come from the germline V gene (reference sequence). The CDR3 loop spans 14 amino acids. The trim removed 3 bases at V and 7 bases at J, leaving 8 bases unmatched. CDR3 nucleotides: TGCGCCAGCAGTGAAAGACAGGGCCCGGGTGGCTACACCTTC. Its translation: CASSERQGPGGYTF.

The J gene is TRBJ1-1, the V gene TRBV5-1, with 9 bases that match TRBD1. CDR1 SGHRS and CDR2 YFSETQ come from the germline V gene. Unmatched junction bases numbered 8, after V lost 0 bases and J lost 5 bases. This CDR3 region has 16 residues. The CDR3 region has the DNA TGCGCCAGCAGCTTGGAAGGACAGGGGATAGGGACTGAAGCTTTCTTT. Translation gives CASSLEGQGIGTEAFF.